The rows below give T cell receptor beta chains drawn from one sample of a study of tumor and adjacent non-tumor tissue in lung cancer. From the multiplex PCR reads, TCRdb called clonotypes with MiXCR, one entry per CDR3 protein. The sample lists some 100,000 distinct CDR3 sequences, 65% seen once, with roughly 19% in the top ten. Sequenced input: distant non-tumor lung tissue. The source of these receptors is a man aged 25 to 40 with non-small cell lung cancer. CDR3s include the opening cysteine and the closing phenylalanine or tryptophan. Each record gives: D gene, clone size, J gene, V gene, CDR3 protein, CDR3 DNA. The D gene is left open where the match is weak. The size field is filled for only some rows; it gives once, few, many or a size class.

d_call: TRBD1
clone_size: .
j_call: TRBJ2-5
v_call: TRBV24-1
cdr3_aa: CATSDLLDRGLQETQYF
cdr3_nt: TGTGCCACCAGTGACCTGTTGGACAGGGGACTTCAAGAGACCCAGTACTTC

d_call: .
clone_size: many
j_call: TRBJ2-2
v_call: TRBV29-1
cdr3_aa: CSVELSNTGELFF
cdr3_nt: TGCAGCGTTGAACTCAGCAACACCGGGGAGCTGTTTTTT

d_call: .
clone_size: .
j_call: TRBJ2-5
v_call: TRBV11-2
cdr3_aa: CPSSIPTDQETQYF
cdr3_nt: TGTCCCAGCAGCATACCTACAGACCAAGAGACCCAGTACTTC

d_call: .
clone_size: once
j_call: TRBJ2-6
v_call: TRBV11-2
cdr3_aa: CASKGLSGANVVTF
cdr3_nt: TGTGCCAGCAAAGGGTTATCTGGGGCCAACGTCGTGACTTTC

d_call: .
clone_size: medium-sized
j_call: TRBJ2-1
v_call: TRBV29-1
cdr3_aa: CSVEGTVDNEQFF
cdr3_nt: TGCAGCGTTGAAGGGACAGTCGACAATGAGCAGTTCTTC

d_call: .
clone_size: many
j_call: TRBJ2-3
v_call: TRBV20-1
cdr3_aa: CSAWRVRGAARADTQYF
cdr3_nt: TGCAGTGCTTGGAGGGTCCGGGGCGCTGCGCGGGCAGATACGCAGTATTTT

d_call: TRBD2
clone_size: many
j_call: TRBJ2-1
v_call: TRBV6-6
cdr3_aa: CASNPGTSGGHNEQFF
cdr3_nt: TGTGCCAGCAACCCCGGGACTAGCGGGGGTCACAATGAGCAGTTCTTC

d_call: .
clone_size: .
j_call: TRBJ2-5
v_call: TRBV11-3
cdr3_aa: CASSSRTETPQETQYF
cdr3_nt: TGTGCCAGCAGTTCGAGGACAGAAACTCCCCAAGAGACCCAATACTTC

d_call: .
clone_size: .
j_call: TRBJ1-1
v_call: TRBV4-1
cdr3_aa: CASSQDPGRDEALF
cdr3_nt: TGCGCCAGCAGCCAAGATCCAGGACGAGATGAAGCTCTCTTT

d_call: TRBD1
clone_size: .
j_call: TRBJ1-1
v_call: TRBV9
cdr3_aa: CASSSSGGPGTKAFF
cdr3_nt: TGTGCCAGCAGCTCTTCAGGGGGGCCGGGCACTAAAGCTTTCTTT

d_call: .
clone_size: .
j_call: TRBJ1-3
v_call: TRBV20-1
cdr3_aa: CSASDPISGNAIYF
cdr3_nt: TGCAGTGCTAGTGATCCGATCTCTGGAAACGCCATATATTTT

d_call: TRBD1
clone_size: .
j_call: TRBJ2-2
v_call: TRBV10-3
cdr3_aa: CPIGEKVGGLGGELFF
cdr3_nt: TGTCCCATCGGTGAGAAAGTAGGGGGCTTAGGAGGGGAGCTGTTTTTT

d_call: .
clone_size: .
j_call: TRBJ1-2
v_call: TRBV6-1
cdr3_aa: CVSSEASGVLYGYTF
cdr3_nt: TGTGTCAGCAGTGAAGCTTCCGGGGTACTCTATGGCTACACATTC

d_call: TRBD2
clone_size: .
j_call: TRBJ2-1
v_call: TRBV11-2
cdr3_aa: CASNLGPSGRMDEQFF
cdr3_nt: TGCGCCAGCAACTTAGGCCCTAGCGGGAGGATGGATGAACAGTTCTTC

d_call: .
clone_size: .
j_call: TRBJ1-5
v_call: TRBV4-1
cdr3_aa: CTSRATGSNQPLHF
cdr3_nt: TGCACCAGCAGAGCTACAGGGAGCAATCAGCCCCTGCATTTT

d_call: TRBD2
clone_size: .
j_call: TRBJ2-1
v_call: TRBV20-1
cdr3_aa: CSTPYWSGDDEQFF
cdr3_nt: TGCAGTACTCCTTACTGGAGCGGGGACGATGAGCAGTTCTTC

d_call: .
clone_size: .
j_call: TRBJ1-2
v_call: TRBV5-1
cdr3_aa: CASSEGSTRANYGYTF
cdr3_nt: TGCGCCAGCAGCGAGGGGAGTACGAGGGCTAACTATGGCTACACCTTC

d_call: TRBD1
clone_size: .
j_call: TRBJ1-1
v_call: TRBV5-5
cdr3_aa: CASSLCGQGSSTEAFF
cdr3_nt: TGCGCCAGCAGCTTGTGCGGACAGGGAAGTTCCACTGAAGCTTTCTTT

d_call: .
clone_size: .
j_call: TRBJ2-3
v_call: TRBV5-6
cdr3_aa: CSSNPRGSGGTSTDTQYF
cdr3_nt: TGTTCCAGCAACCCCAGAGGGAGTGGGGGCACTAGCACAGATACGCAGTATTTT

d_call: TRBD2
clone_size: .
j_call: TRBJ2-2
v_call: TRBV29-1
cdr3_aa: CSISSGAGGELFF
cdr3_nt: TGCAGTATTAGTAGCGGGGCCGGCGGGGAGCTGTTTTTT

d_call: .
clone_size: .
j_call: TRBJ2-1
v_call: TRBV5-1
cdr3_aa: CASSLEAGSSYNEQFF
cdr3_nt: TGCGCCAGCAGCTTGGAGGCGGGCAGCTCCTACAATGAGCAGTTCTTC

d_call: TRBD2
clone_size: few
j_call: TRBJ2-1
v_call: TRBV10-3
cdr3_aa: CAISDGGEGIEQFF
cdr3_nt: TGTGCCATCAGTGATGGCGGGGAGGGGATTGAGCAGTTCTTC

d_call: TRBD1
clone_size: .
j_call: TRBJ1-2
v_call: TRBV4-3
cdr3_aa: CASSPAPSRQGVGEGYTF
cdr3_nt: TGCGCCAGTAGCCCCGCCCCCTCCCGACAGGGGGTAGGTGAAGGCTACACCTTC

d_call: .
clone_size: .
j_call: TRBJ2-7
v_call: TRBV11-2
cdr3_aa: CASSLDYFYEQYF
cdr3_nt: TGTGCCAGCAGCTTAGACTACTTCTACGAGCAGTACTTC

d_call: .
clone_size: .
j_call: TRBJ2-1
v_call: TRBV6-5
cdr3_aa: CASSYSWTVSSYNEQFF
cdr3_nt: TGTGCCAGCAGCTACTCATGGACGGTCAGCTCCTACAATGAGCAGTTCTTC

d_call: TRBD2
clone_size: few
j_call: TRBJ2-2
v_call: TRBV11-3
cdr3_aa: CASNLGVVGREGNTGELFF
cdr3_nt: TGTGCCAGCAACTTAGGTGTCGTCGGACGGGAGGGTAACACCGGGGAGCTGTTTTTT